These 2 T cell receptor beta chains share one sample of origin, sequenced in a study of T cells after posttransplantation cyclophosphamide. Control samples came 1 year after myeloablative marrow transplants with methotrexate plus calcineurin inhibitor. The repertoire was sequenced with immunoSEQ multiplex PCR; TCRdb's copy has only in-frame clones and lacks some. The table shows about 21,000 clones, with roughly 85% occurring only once. This sample comprised PBMCs, obtained 350 to 400 days after allogeneic stem cell transplant with calcineurin inhibitor and methotrexate. The receptors originated from a female patient in her 30s who received an allogeneic stem cell transplant from an unrelated donor, was CMV-positive, and had acute and chronic GVHD. A share of the T cells may be of graft donor origin.

This chain joins TRBV6-6 and TRBJ1-1, with 9 bases that match TRBD1. Per the germline V gene, CDR1 is MNHNY and CDR2 is SVGAGI (reference sequence). The J segment lost 6 bases and the V segment lost 6 bases, leaving 11 bases of the junction unmatched. The CDR3 is made up of 15 amino acids. CDR3 amino acids: CASRNTGGALPEAFF. The CDR3 nucleotides read TGTGCCAGCAGAAACACAGGGGGCGCTTTGCCTGAAGCTTTCTTT.

The gene calls are TRBV28 and TRBJ2-5; D possibly corresponds to TRBD1 (6 bases). Between the trimmed V and J ends, which lost 10 bases and 5 bases, there was a span of 20 bases. The germline V gene encodes CDR1 MDHEN and CDR2 SYDVKM. This CDR3 spans 14 amino acids. The CDR3 sequence: CATRERDTIETQYF. The CDR3 nucleotides are TGTGCCACCCGGGAAAGGGACACTATCGAGACCCAGTACTTC.